The source of this T cell receptor (beta chain) is a study of blood T cell repertoires in COVID-19. About the study: Whether acute or convalescent, the COVID-19 samples came from the United States, Italy and Spain. Sources were T cells, B-cell-depleted T cells, or PBMCs; the material itself was cDNA or gDNA.

As originally analysed: Cell counts per sample came from amplifying reference gene primers. The table came from immunoSEQ multiplex PCR; TCRdb's copy has only in-frame clones and leaves some out. V, J and clone size derive from that table, while D and trimming were established from the DNA sequence. Among some 250,000 clones listed, around 85% were seen once. The germline V gene encodes CDR1 SGHTA and CDR2 FQGNSA. The V and J ends lost 4 bases and 4 bases, in that order; junction bases with no gene match: 4. There are 14 residues in the CDR3. Sequenced input: peripheral blood. The TCR sequence derives from a woman aged 30 to 39 who had recovered from COVID-19. V is TRBV7-2 and J is TRBJ1-1; 9 nucleotides line up with TRBD1. CDR3 region: CASSSRDRATEAFF. The DNA for the CDR3 is TGTGCCAGCAGCTCCCGGGACAGGGCCACTGAAGCTTTCTTT.